This T cell receptor (beta chain) was sequenced during a study of Graves' ophthalmopathy and Graves' hyperthyroidism. The CDR3 sequence is 17 residues long. Germline V gene data show CDR1 as MNHEY and CDR2 as SVGEGT. V trimming: 2 bases; J trimming: 1 base; junction bases outside the gene matches: 10. Under 3 months in duration, the ophthalmopathy in affected donors had moderate-to-severe activity, CAS ≥3 and NOSPECS ≥4. Diagnosis used clinical symptoms, serum thyroxine, TRAb, thyroid ultrasound and orbital computed tomography. Findings and limits, study-wide: Prediction of ophthalmopathy progression reached about 65% sensitivity and 72% to 75% specificity.

This clonotype was picked up many times. Its specificity is not known. CDR3 regions of TCR beta were amplified from RNA transcripts. RT-PCR with HTBI primers came first, then second-round multiplex PCR. TCRdb passed the multiplex PCR reads through MiXCR, listing each CDR3 protein once. The table lists 200,000 to 250,000 distinct CDR3 sequences, under 25% of them singletons, with around 40% in the top ten. The genes are TRBV6-2 or TRBV6-3 and TRBJ2-7; 8 bases fit TRBD2. The sequence was collected from a woman in her forties or fifties with Graves' ophthalmopathy. The sample comprised peripheral blood. CDR3 sequence: CASSYAVAGLGSYEQYF. The CDR3 bases are TGTGCCAGCAGTTACGCGGTAGCGGGATTGGGTTCCTACGAGCAGTACTTC.